This TCR beta chain was profiled in a study of neurological immune-mediated disorders. General observations from the study: Whereas HTLV-1-associated myelopathy showed the most TCR clonal expansion, multiple sclerosis showed the least, with levels below those of healthy controls.

Time point here: longitudinal time-point 2. The CDR3 loop spans 16 amino acids. V lost 5 bases to trimming and J lost 5 bases; unmatched junction nucleotides: 12. Germline V gives CDR1 SGHRS, CDR2 YFSETQ. A few counts support this clonotype. Its specificity is unknown. TCRdb called the 5' RACE reads again in MiXCR, with one record for every CDR3 protein. The sample lists approximately 80,000 distinct CDR3 sequences; more than 5% were seen once. This TCR derives from a woman in her sixties or seventies with multiple sclerosis. Sequenced material: PBMCs. V and J are TRBV5-1 and TRBJ2-1; 8 bases agree with TRBD2. The CDR3 loop reads CASRKAGEYGNNEQFF. The CDR3 bases are TGCGCCAGCAGGAAAGCGGGAGAGTACGGGAACAATGAGCAGTTCTTC.